Shown below are 30 T cell receptor beta chains from a single sample sequenced in a study of cytomegalovirus exposure and HLA in healthy donors. PCR was performed using 60 Vbeta and 13 Jbeta primers. Libraries were prepared by immunoSEQ multiplex PCR; TCRdb keeps only in-frame clonotypes and omits some of them. Of over 150,000 clones in the sample, about 68% were seen once. Sequencing was performed on PBMCs. These receptors were obtained from a young man in good health and CMV-seronegative.

V gene TRBV2 combines with J gene TRBJ2-1; weak D call: TRBD1 (5 bases). V lost 2 bases and J lost 7, with 12 bases in between. The CDR3 loop spans 14 amino acids. From germline, CDR1 is SNHLY and CDR2 FYNNEI. The CDR3 is CASSEPGNGNEQFF. Written as DNA, the CDR3 is TGTGCCAGCAGTGAACCAGGGAATGGGAATGAGCAGTTCTTC.

V and J are TRBV19 and TRBJ1-1; D unresolved. V lost 4 bases, J lost 5 bases, and 11 bases lay in between. The length of the CDR3 is 13 residues. From germline, CDR1 is LNHDA and CDR2 SQIVND (reference sequence). CDR3 in DNA: TGTGCCAGTAGTACTAAGACAAGGACTGAAGCTTTCTTT. Translating gives CASSTKTRTEAFF. The full variable domain, with the rest looked up from reference TRBV19 and TRBJ1-1, is DGGITQSPKYLFRKEGQNVTLSCEQNLNHDAMYWYRQDPGQGLRLIYYSQIVNDFQKGDIAEGYSVSREKKESFPLTVTSAQKNPTAFYLCASSTKTRTEAFFGQGTRLTVV.

This clone was picked up one time. The chain recombines TRBV5-1 with TRBJ2-1; D is unclear. The V end was cut by 0 bases, the J end by 0 bases, with 16 bases between. Germline V gene data show CDR1 as SGHRS and CDR2 as YFSETQ. CDR3 length equals 18 residues. This CDR3 is CASSLGLVTESSYNEQFF. The CDR3 DNA is TGCGCCAGCAGCTTGGGCCTCGTAACAGAGAGCTCCTACAATGAGCAGTTCTTC.

This chain uses TRBV5-1 with TRBJ1-3; 8 bases fit TRBD1. The CDR3 is made up of 16 amino acids. The germline V gene encodes CDR1 SGHRS and CDR2 YFSETQ. With V trimmed by 0 bases and J by 0 bases, 2 bases remained unmatched. CDR3 loop: CASSLDQGASGNTIYF. The CDR3 DNA reads TGCGCCAGCAGCTTGGACCAGGGGGCCTCTGGAAACACCATATATTTT.

The chain's CDR3 is CASSPSTSYEQYF. For the CDR3, the DNA is TGTGCCAGCAGCCCCTCCACATCGTACGAGCAGTACTTC. This sequence joins TRBV7-9 and TRBJ2-7, with D unresolved. Germline CDR1 reads SEHNR; CDR2 reads FQNEAQ (reference sequence). The CDR3 has 13 residues. With 5 bases removed from V and 4 bases from J, the gap between germline ends came to 12 bases.

This chain connects TRBV27 to TRBJ2-3; the match to TRBD1 covers 7 bases. Germline V CDR1 and CDR2: MNHEY, SMNVEV (reference sequence). This CDR3 has 16 residues. V gave up 4 bases and J gave up 0 bases; unmatched junction bases: 7. The CDR3 sequence is CASSSGQTYSTDTQYF. DNA for the CDR3: TGTGCCAGCAGTTCGGGACAGACATATAGCACAGATACGCAGTATTTT.

This clone was detected only a few times. The chain has TRBV5-8 and TRBJ2-6; D not certain. The ends were cut back, 4 bases at V and 0 bases at J, with 8 bases in the middle. Looked up from germline, CDR1 is SGHTS and CDR2 is YDEGEE. The CDR3 has 15 residues. CDR3 in amino acids: CASSRENSGANVLTF. CDR3 nucleotide sequence: TGTGCCAGCAGCCGAGAGAACTCTGGGGCCAACGTCCTGACTTTC. Filled out from reference TRBV5-8 and TRBJ2-6, the complete variable domain reads EAGVTQSPTHLIKTRGQQATLRCSPISGHTSVYWYQQALGLGLQFLLWYDEGEERNRGNFPPRFSGRQFPNYSSELNVNALELEDSALYLCASSRENSGANVLTFGAGSRLTVL.

The J gene is TRBJ2-7, the V gene TRBV27; 8 bases match TRBD2. With 0 bases clipped from V and 4 bases from J, the junction kept 5 bases outside the gene matches. This CDR3 spans 15 amino acids. The V gene's germline CDR1 is MNHEY and CDR2 SMNVEV (reference sequence). The CDR3: CASSLSTGGDYEQYF. CDR3 nucleotides: TGTGCCAGCAGTTTATCTACCGGGGGGGATTACGAGCAGTACTTC.

The rearrangement links TRBV4-3 to TRBJ1-5, with 9 positions matching TRBD1. V dropped 4 bases and J dropped 5; count of bases not matched to a gene: 9. Germline values: CDR1 LGHNA, CDR2 YSLEER. The CDR3 totals 16 residues. The CDR3 sequence: CASSPQARTGDQPQHF. CDR3 sequence (DNA): TGCGCCAGCAGCCCTCAGGCCAGGACAGGGGATCAGCCCCAGCATTTT.

The chain is built from TRBV30 and TRBJ2-1, with 8 bases lining up with TRBD2. The CDR3 spans 16 residues. Germline CDR1 GTSNPN, CDR2 SVGIG (reference sequence). V dropped 0 bases and J dropped 6; count of bases not matched to a gene: 10. CDR3: CAWSVRVQRGSNEQFF. In nucleotides, the CDR3 is TGTGCCTGGAGTGTAAGGGTCCAGCGGGGGAGCAATGAGCAGTTCTTC.

The rearrangement uses TRBV4-1 and TRBJ2-5, with D possibly matching TRBD1 (5 bases). Germline assignment: CDR1 MGHRA and CDR2 YSYEKL. The CDR3 is 16 amino acids. V was trimmed by 3 bases and J by 1 base, leaving 15 bases between them. CDR3 bases: TGCGCCAGCAGCCAGGGGCCGGGCGTGGGCCAAGAGACCCAGTACTTC. Its protein product is CASSQGPGVGQETQYF.

The rearrangement joins TRBV28 to TRBJ1-1; D is unresolved. Germline assignment: CDR1 MDHEN and CDR2 SYDVKM. The CDR3 is 13 residues long. V was cut by 1 base and J by 1 base, with 4 bases left in between. CDR3 DNA: TGTGCCAGCAGTTTATTCTCGAACACTGAAGCTTTCTTT. It codes for CASSLFSNTEAFF.

This sequence joins TRBV7-9 and TRBJ1-2, with 7 bases matching TRBD1. CDR3 length: 11 residues. V lost 9 bases and J lost 6; bases outside the gene matches: 4. CDR1 SEHNR and CDR2 FQNEAQ come from the germline V gene (reference sequence). The CDR3 nucleotides read TGTGCCAGTAACAGGGGTAATGGCTACACCTTC. The encoded protein is CASNRGNGYTF. The whole variable domain, filled in from reference TRBV7-9 and TRBJ1-2, reads DTGVSQNPRHKITKRGQNVTFRCDPISEHNRLYWYRQTLGQGPEFLTYFQNEAQLEKSRLLSDRFSAERPKGSFSTLEIQRTEQGDSAMYLCASNRGNGYTFGSGTRLTVV.

V is TRBV6-5 and J is TRBJ2-1, with D maybe TRBD1 (6 bases). CDR1 and CDR2 from the germline V gene are MNHEY and SVGAGI. The CDR3 consists of 15 residues. The V end was cut by 6 bases, the J end by 4 bases, with 16 bases between. The CDR3 nucleotides are TGTGCCAGCAGGAACGCCAGGGGCCGTTACAATGAGCAGTTCTTC. Its translation: CASRNARGRYNEQFF.

This clone was counted only a few times. The chain is built from TRBV19 and TRBJ1-4; TRBD1 aligns across 7 bases. The CDR3 runs to 14 residues. Germline CDR1 is LNHDA and CDR2 is SQIVND (reference sequence). After removal of 5 bases from V and 8 bases from J, the junction contained 8 bases not matched to a gene. The CDR3 region is CASSLTGQLEKLFF. CDR3 bases: TGTGCCAGTAGTTTGACAGGGCAATTGGAAAAACTGTTTTTT. The full variable domain, with the rest looked up from reference TRBV19 and TRBJ1-4, is DGGITQSPKYLFRKEGQNVTLSCEQNLNHDAMYWYRQDPGQGLRLIYYSQIVNDFQKGDIAEGYSVSREKKESFPLTVTSAQKNPTAFYLCASSLTGQLEKLFFGSGTQLSVL.

This clone has only a few counts. Germline is not matched at one junction end, which may reflect a read error. The V and J genes are TRBV5-4 and TRBJ1-2, with TRBD1 as a possible D gene (6 bases). Germline V gene lookup returns CDR1 SGHNT and CDR2 YYREEE (reference sequence). The CDR3 runs to 13 residues. This CDR3 reads CASSSTGPYGYPF. The CDR3 DNA sequence: TGTGCCAGCAGCTCCACAGGGCCCTATGGCTACCCCTTC.

J is TRBJ2-1 and V is TRBV30, with D unresolved. V was pared by 4 bases and J by 3 bases, with 7 bases between. The CDR3 runs 12 residues. Germline V gene sequence: CDR1 GTSNPN, CDR2 SVGIG (reference sequence). CDR3 DNA sequence: TGTGCCTGGACATACAACTACAATGAGCAGTTCTTC. This translates into CAWTYNYNEQFF.

V and J are TRBV4-2 and TRBJ1-1, with D maybe TRBD1 (5 bases). The CDR3 has 14 residues. Trimming removed 0 bases at V and 3 bases at J, with 8 bases between. Germline assignment: CDR1 LGHNA and CDR2 YNFKEQ. In nucleotides, the CDR3 is TGTGCCAGCAGCCAAGATATAGGGGACACTGAAGCTTTCTTT. As protein: CASSQDIGDTEAFF.

The V gene is TRBV14, the J gene TRBJ1-2; 9 bases map to TRBD1. Germline CDR1 and CDR2: SGHDN and FVKESK. After removal of 4 bases from V and 4 bases from J, the junction contained 4 bases not matched to a gene. This CDR3 is built from 14 residues. The chain's CDR3 is CASSPMTGGYGYTF. In DNA form, the CDR3 reads TGTGCCAGCAGCCCTATGACAGGGGGCTATGGCTACACCTTC.

The chain combines TRBV2 with TRBJ1-5; 10 bases are shared with TRBD1. CDR1 is SNHLY and CDR2 is FYNNEI in the germline V gene. The ends lost 4 bases at V and 6 bases at J; junction bases unmatched: 3. This CDR3 is built from 14 residues. The CDR3 nucleotides read TGTGCCAGCAGTGTAGGACAGGGGGGTCAGCCCCAGCATTTT. It encodes CASSVGQGGQPQHF.

In its sample, this clone was seen a few times. As DNA, the CDR3 is TGTGCCAGCAACCCGGACCCGCAGGGGACCGGGGAGCTGTTTTTT. Its translation is CASNPDPQGTGELFF. The V gene is TRBV27, the J gene TRBJ2-2, with D perhaps matching TRBD1 (6 bases). V was trimmed by 7 bases and J by 5 bases, leaving 17 bases between them. The CDR3 is 15 residues long. Germline lookup yields CDR1 MNHEY and CDR2 SMNVEV (reference sequence).

This clone was seen once. In DNA form, the CDR3 reads TGCAGCGTTGATCCACAGTATGGCTACACCTTC. Protein: CSVDPQYGYTF. This rearrangement joins TRBV29-1 to TRBJ1-2; D not certain. V was clipped by 3 bases and J by 5 bases, with 7 bases between them. The germline gives CDR1 SQVTM, CDR2 ANQGSEA. The CDR3 sequence is 11 residues long.

V gene TRBV13 combines with J gene TRBJ2-2; 9 bases agree with TRBD2. Trimming removed 0 bases from V and 4 bases from J; junction bases left unmatched: 3. The CDR3 sequence is 16 residues long. CDR1 is PRHDT and CDR2 is FYEKMQ in the germline V gene (reference sequence). For the CDR3, the DNA is TGTGCCAGCAGCTTAGGGACTAGCGGAGTCACCGGGGAGCTGTTTTTT. Encoded protein: CASSLGTSGVTGELFF.

The chain recombines TRBV7-2 with TRBJ2-2; D gene ambiguous. Trimming took off 1 base at V and 8 bases at J, with 11 bases between the two ends. Germline CDR1 and CDR2: SGHTA and FQGNSA. This CDR3 is built from 14 residues. In DNA form, the CDR3 reads TGTGCCAGCAGCTTAGGTTACATCTCTGGGGAGCTGTTTTTT. This gives the protein CASSLGYISGELFF.

This clone was counted between two and nine times. The gene calls are TRBV5-1 and TRBJ1-5; D uncertain. The CDR3 runs to 16 residues. The V and J ends lost 3 bases and 5 bases respectively, with 18 bases between them. Germline V gene sequence: CDR1 SGHRS, CDR2 YFSETQ. CDR3 bases: TGCGCCAGCAGCTCCCTCCGGGAACAGTGGGATCAGCCCCAGCATTTT. It translates to CASSSLREQWDQPQHF. Filled out from reference TRBV5-1 and TRBJ1-5, the complete variable domain reads KAGVTQTPRYLIKTRGQQVTLSCSPISGHRSVSWYQQTPGQGLQFLFEYFSETQRNKGNFPGRFSGRQFSNSRSEMNVSTLELGDSALYLCASSSLREQWDQPQHFGDGTRLSIL.

CDR3 protein: CSAEKGAEQYF. CDR3 coding DNA: TGCAGTGCAGAAAAGGGGGCGGAGCAGTACTTC. The chain recombines TRBV20-1 with TRBJ2-7, with 7 nucleotides matching TRBD1. Germline assignment: CDR1 DFQATT and CDR2 SNEGSKA (reference sequence). This CDR3 is built from 11 residues. Trimming took 6 bases from V and 7 from J; bases not matched to a gene: 6.

J is TRBJ1-1 and V is TRBV7-6, with unresolved D. The ends were cut back, 4 bases at V and 2 bases at J, with 11 bases in the middle. Germline V gene data show CDR1 as SGHVS and CDR2 as FNYEAQ. The CDR3 sequence is 14 residues long. The CDR3 here is CASSSGPTNTEAFF. CDR3 coding DNA: TGTGCCAGCAGCTCGGGTCCTACCAACACTGAAGCTTTCTTT. Using reference TRBV7-6 and TRBJ1-1 for the parts outside the CDR3, the full variable domain is GAGVSQSPRYKVTKRGQDVALRCDPISGHVSLYWYRQALGQGPEFLTYFNYEAQQDKSGLPNDRFSAERPEGSISTLTIQRTEQRDSAMYRCASSSGPTNTEAFFGQGTRLTVV.

The count of this clone is one. The V and J genes are TRBV7-9 and TRBJ1-1, with a possible D match to TRBD1 (6 bases). Trimming took 7 bases from V and 3 from J, leaving 27 bases between them. The CDR3 sequence is 18 residues long. Germline assignment: CDR1 SEHNR and CDR2 FQNEAQ (reference sequence). CDR3 coding DNA: TGTGCCAGCACTAATTCCGGACACTTCACCAGGGGTGACACTGAAGCTTTCTTT. As protein: CASTNSGHFTRGDTEAFF. Full variable domain (outside the CDR3, taken from reference TRBV7-9 and TRBJ1-1): DTGVSQNPRHKITKRGQNVTFRCDPISEHNRLYWYRQTLGQGPEFLTYFQNEAQLEKSRLLSDRFSAERPKGSFSTLEIQRTEQGDSAMYLCASTNSGHFTRGDTEAFFGQGTRLTVV.

The chain links TRBV4-3 to TRBJ2-3, with 8 bases identical to TRBD1. The V and J ends lost 2 bases and 6 bases, in that order; junction bases with no gene match: 4. CDR1 is LGHNA, CDR2 YSLEER, per germline. The CDR3 sequence is 14 residues long. CDR3 DNA sequence: TGCGCCAGCAGCCAATTCAGGGGGCAGGATACGCAGTATTTT. Amino acid sequence: CASSQFRGQDTQYF.

V and J are TRBV19 and TRBJ2-1; 7 positions match TRBD2. The CDR3 is made up of 15 amino acids. After removal of 3 bases from V and 0 bases from J, the junction contained 2 bases not matched to a gene. Germline lookup yields CDR1 LNHDA and CDR2 SQIVND (reference sequence). The CDR3 coding sequence is TGTGCCAGTAGTATGGGCGGGAGCTCCTACAATGAGCAGTTCTTC. It is translated as CASSMGGSSYNEQFF.